The rows below give T cell receptor beta chains drawn from one sample of a study of monozygotic twins with inflammatory bowel disease. TCRdb reprocessed the 5' RACE reads and keeps a single row for each CDR3 protein, giving no DNA. Its listing shows approximately 140,000 distinct CDR3 sequences. The source material was blood. Source of these receptors: a human donor with ulcerative colitis or Crohn's disease, or a healthy co-twin of an affected twin (not recorded which). The CDR3 runs from the conserved cysteine through the conserved F or W.

TRBJ1-3 TRBV11-2 CASSPGPGGGNTIYF
TRBJ2-7 TRBV20-1 CSARALTGDSYEQYF
TRBJ2-1 TRBV20-1 CSARLDAYNEQFF
TRBJ2-6 TRBV5-1 CASSATGRNVLTF
TRBJ2-4 TRBV20-1 CSTYRPYSGEGVKNIQYF
TRBJ2-3 TRBV5-4 CASSRDPGDTQYF
TRBJ2-7 TRBV12-3/TRBV12-4 CASSPWTSWVYEQYF
TRBJ1-2 TRBV10-3 CATKQPGQVLANYGYTF
TRBJ2-1 TRBV28 CASSLGRERIF
TRBJ2-5 TRBV6-5 CASSYYTGGLQTQYF
TRBJ1-6 TRBV11-3 CASSRHHGSSSYNSPLHF
TRBJ2-7 TRBV12-3/TRBV12-4 CASSPRGGPYEQYF
TRBJ1-4 TRBV9 CASSVGPGSNEKLFF
TRBJ2-3 TRBV12-3/TRBV12-4 CASSSVAGGPTDTQYF
TRBJ2-3 TRBV29-1 CSVVGSTDTQYF
TRBJ1-2 TRBV6-5 CASSYGQGGASGYTF
TRBJ2-3 TRBV12-3/TRBV12-4 CASSLRQGSTDTQYF
TRBJ1-1 TRBV27 CASSPLLGEVNTEAFF